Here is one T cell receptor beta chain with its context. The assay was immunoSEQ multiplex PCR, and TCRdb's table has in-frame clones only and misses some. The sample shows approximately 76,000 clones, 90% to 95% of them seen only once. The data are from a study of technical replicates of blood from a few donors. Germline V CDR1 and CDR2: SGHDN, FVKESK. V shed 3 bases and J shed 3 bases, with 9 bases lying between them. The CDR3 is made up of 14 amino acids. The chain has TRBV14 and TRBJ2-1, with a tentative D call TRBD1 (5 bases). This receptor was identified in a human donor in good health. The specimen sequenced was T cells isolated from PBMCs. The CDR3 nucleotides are TGTGCCAGCAGCCAGACAGCTATCTACAATGAGCAGTTCTTC. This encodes CASSQTAIYNEQFF.